Shown below are 30 T cell receptor beta chains from a single sample sequenced in a study of T-cell memory formation after mild COVID-19. TCRdb reanalysed the 5' RACE reads using MiXCR and keeps one entry per CDR3 protein. The data contain 200,000 or so distinct CDR3 sequences, around 17% of them singletons. The specimen was PBMCs or a T cell subset sorted from them (not recorded which). These receptors were collected from an adult woman who had mild COVID-19 (a few samples of this study predate the infection). Cell type and time point are not known.

In its sample, this clonotype was seen a few times. The V gene is TRBV18, the J gene TRBJ2-5; 13 positions match TRBD2. Germline CDR1 reads KGHSH; CDR2 reads LQKENI. Trimming took 5 bases from V and 0 from J; bases not matched to a gene: 9. The CDR3 has 18 residues. Here the CDR3 DNA reads TGTGCCAGCTCATTATCGGGACTAGCGGGGCCGTACCAAGAGACCCAGTACTTC. The encoded protein is CASSLSGLAGPYQETQYF.

Only a few counts were recorded for this clonotype. The chain carries TRBV7-2 and TRBJ1-6; possible D gene TRBD1, 5 bases. Trimming cost V 3 bases and J 10 bases, with 13 bases left between them. Germline-derived CDR1 and CDR2 are SGHTA and FQGNSA. The CDR3 is made up of 14 amino acids. In DNA, the CDR3 is TGTGCCAGCAGCTTGAACAGGAGATGGTCACCCCTCCACTTT. Its translation: CASSLNRRWSPLHF.

The chain carries TRBV27 and TRBJ2-1; 8 nucleotides line up with TRBD1. Germline V lookup: CDR1 MNHEY, CDR2 SMNVEV (reference sequence). The CDR3 has 15 amino acids. V shed 5 bases, J shed 9 bases, and the junction held 12 bases outside the gene matches. The CDR3 spells CASSTAGQVLGEQFF. The CDR3 DNA reads as TGTGCCAGCAGTACTGCGGGACAGGTGCTCGGTGAGCAGTTCTTC.

This clonotype was seen only a few times. The chain links TRBV20-1 to TRBJ1-1; D perhaps matches TRBD1 (5 bases). Trimming removed 5 bases at V and 6 bases at J, with 16 bases between. The CDR3 covers 13 residues. Germline V CDR1 and CDR2: DFQATT, SNEGSKA (reference sequence). CDR3 nucleotides: TGCAGTGCTTCCCGGGGCAGGGCGGCTGAAGCTTTCTTT. Its protein product is CSASRGRAAEAFF.

The chain has TRBV7-9 and TRBJ1-1, with 7 bases aligning to TRBD1. CDR1 and CDR2 from the germline V gene are SEHNR and FQNEAQ (reference sequence). Trimming at V came to 6 bases and at J to 6 bases, leaving 10 bases not matched to a gene. This CDR3 spans 14 amino acids. The CDR3 loop reads CASRLSTGLAEAFF. CDR3 bases: TGTGCCAGCAGACTATCGACAGGGTTGGCTGAAGCTTTCTTT.

This chain joins TRBV9 and TRBJ1-2, with 8 nucleotides matching TRBD1. J was trimmed by 6 bases and V by 3 bases; bases with no gene match: 7. Per germline, CDR1 SGDLS and CDR2 YYNGEE. The CDR3 is made up of 14 amino acids. The CDR3 coding sequence is TGTGCCAGCAGCGCGGGGACAGGCATAGATGGCTACACCTTC. Its translation is CASSAGTGIDGYTF.

A few counts support this clonotype. This chain links TRBV7-2 with TRBJ2-5; D unresolved. There are 14 residues in the CDR3. Trimming removed 1 base at V and 2 bases at J, with 8 bases between. CDR1 and CDR2 (germline): SGHTA, FQGNSA. The CDR3 protein is CASSLVGFQETQYF. DNA for the CDR3: TGTGCCAGCAGCTTAGTAGGATTTCAAGAGACCCAGTACTTC.

This clonotype was observed a few times. This sequence joins TRBV7-6 and TRBJ2-2, with D possibly called TRBD1 or TRBD2 (6 bases each). The V end lost 5 bases, the J end lost 0 bases, and 13 bases lay between the germline ends. Germline V lookup: CDR1 SGHVS, CDR2 FNYEAQ. The CDR3 totals 16 residues. The DNA for the CDR3 is TGTGCCAGCAGCCCCACAGGGACTGCGAACACCGGGGAGCTGTTTTTT. This translates into CASSPTGTANTGELFF.

This chain links TRBV20-1 with TRBJ2-7, with 9 nucleotides matching TRBD1. The CDR3 runs to 14 residues. CDR1 is DFQATT and CDR2 is SNEGSKA in the germline V gene (reference sequence). V lost 2 bases and J lost 3; bases outside the gene matches: 5. The DNA for the CDR3 is TGCAGTGCTAGACGGGGACAGGGAAACTACGAGCAGTACTTC. Amino acids: CSARRGQGNYEQYF.

This clonotype was seen a handful of times. This chain uses TRBV24-1 with TRBJ2-1; 12 nucleotides align to TRBD2. V gave up 10 bases and J gave up 10 bases; unmatched junction bases: 16. This CDR3 region has 16 residues. Per germline, CDR1 KGHDR and CDR2 SFDVKD. The CDR3 bases are TGTGCCACACAATTGAGCCGACTAGCGGGAGATGGAGAGCAGTTCTTC. This gives the protein CATQLSRLAGDGEQFF.

This clonotype was seen only a few times. The V call is TRBV3-1, the J call TRBJ1-5; D call uncertain. The germline V gene encodes CDR1 LGHDT and CDR2 YNNKEL (reference sequence). Deletions cut 3 bases from V and 0 bases from J, with 6 bases between. The CDR3 contains 14 residues. In DNA form, the CDR3 reads TGTGCCAGCAGCCATGCAGATAGCAATCAGCCCCAGCATTTT. Translating gives CASSHADSNQPQHF.

This clonotype was counted ten times or more. CDR3 residues: CASSQVAANTGELFF. DNA of the CDR3: TGTGCCAGCAGCCAGGTAGCGGCGAACACCGGGGAGCTGTTTTTT. The genes are TRBV7-6 and TRBJ2-2; D possibly corresponds to TRBD2 (6 bases). Germline CDR1 reads SGHVS; CDR2 reads FNYEAQ. The CDR3 has 15 residues. V lost 5 bases and J 0 bases, leaving 10 bases between the germline ends.

This clonotype has more than one count but fewer than ten. The chain carries TRBV4-3 and TRBJ2-3, with 9 nucleotides matching TRBD2. V lost 4 bases to trimming and J lost 3 bases; unmatched junction nucleotides: 11. The V gene's germline CDR1 is LGHNA and CDR2 YSLEER. The CDR3 covers 17 residues. The CDR3 nucleotides are TGCGCCAGCAGCCTTACCTGGAGCGGGAGGAGGACAGATACGCAGTATTTT. The encoded protein is CASSLTWSGRRTDTQYF.

The chain employs TRBV7-6 and TRBJ1-6; D is perhaps TRBD1 (6 bases). CDR1 and CDR2 from the germline V gene are SGHVS and FNYEAQ. V lost 0 bases to trimming and J lost 10 bases, with 16 bases between them. The CDR3 is 16 amino acids. CDR3 bases: TGTGCCAGCAGCTTAGCGCGTGCCAGGGGAAACTCACCCCTCCACTTT. Protein product: CASSLARARGNSPLHF.

The rearrangement uses TRBV4-1 and TRBJ1-1; 7 nucleotides align to TRBD1. The germline CDR1 and CDR2 sequences are MGHRA and YSYEKL. This CDR3 has 15 amino acids. Trimming at V came to 1 base and at J to 5 bases, leaving 7 bases not matched to a gene. The CDR3 reads CASSQVDRDGTEAFF. The CDR3 DNA is TGCGCCAGCAGCCAAGTTGACAGGGATGGAACTGAAGCTTTCTTT.

This clonotype was counted a few times. The rearrangement joins TRBV5-1 to TRBJ2-7; D may be TRBD2 (7 bases). In germline, CDR1 is SGHRS, CDR2 YFSETQ. This CDR3 is 14 amino acids long. Trimming removed 4 bases at V and 5 bases at J, with 16 bases between. CDR3 residues: CASSKGGYVDEQYF. Written as DNA, the CDR3 is TGCGCCAGCAGCAAGGGGGGGTATGTCGACGAGCAGTACTTC.

This clonotype showed up just a few times. The gene calls are TRBV5-1 and TRBJ1-5; possible D gene TRBD1, 5 bases. Germline CDR1 SGHRS, CDR2 YFSETQ. The V end lost 0 bases, the J end lost 3 bases, and 10 bases lay between the germline ends. The CDR3 runs 15 residues. CDR3 amino acids: CASSLGGSNNQPQHF. The CDR3 nucleotides read TGCGCCAGCAGCTTGGGGGGGAGTAACAATCAGCCCCAGCATTTT.

The gene calls are TRBV15 and TRBJ2-3; the D is unclear. This CDR3 comprises 13 residues. The germline V gene encodes CDR1 LNHNV and CDR2 YYDKDF (reference sequence). V was clipped by 0 bases and J by 7 bases, with 8 bases between them. The CDR3 nucleotides read TGTGCCACCAGCAGAGATCCGCGACATACGCAGTATTTT. Its protein product is CATSRDPRHTQYF.

The chain couples TRBV7-2 to TRBJ2-7, with TRBD1 matching over 7 bases. The junction had 9 bases not matched to a gene; V was cut back by 5 bases and J by 2 bases. Germline loops: CDR1 SGHTA, CDR2 FQGNSA. CDR3 length equals 15 residues. The DNA of the CDR3 is TGTGCCAGCAGCCACCGAGGACAGGAGACCTACGAGCAGTACTTC. Its translation is CASSHRGQETYEQYF.

This clonotype occurred a few times. This rearrangement joins TRBV5-1 to TRBJ2-6; D is ambiguous. Germline V CDR1 and CDR2: SGHRS, YFSETQ. V dropped 3 bases and J dropped 0 bases, with 7 bases sitting between them. The CDR3 has 15 amino acids. CDR3 loop: CASSSVVSGANVLTF. The CDR3, as DNA: TGCGCCAGCAGCTCGGTAGTCTCTGGGGCCAACGTCCTGACTTTC.

The gene calls are TRBV27 and TRBJ2-7; 7 bases match TRBD1. The CDR3 has 15 amino acids. Germline V lookup: CDR1 MNHEY, CDR2 SMNVEV (reference sequence). After removal of 5 bases from V and 4 bases from J, the junction contained 11 bases not matched to a gene. Here the CDR3 reads CASSRSGTVLYEQYF. CDR3 coding DNA: TGTGCCAGCAGTCGCTCCGGGACAGTTCTATACGAGCAGTACTTC.

The CDR3 region is CATSRGQGIYGYTF. Written as DNA, the CDR3 is TGTGCCACCAGCAGAGGTCAGGGGATCTATGGCTACACCTTC. The chain joins TRBV15 to TRBJ1-2, with a possible D match to TRBD1 (6 bases). Per germline, CDR1 LNHNV and CDR2 YYDKDF (reference sequence). The CDR3 contains 14 residues. Trimming removed 1 base from V and 4 bases from J, with 10 bases in between.

The chain joins TRBV20-1 to TRBJ2-7; D is tentatively TRBD1 or TRBD2 (6 bases each). Trimming left V 7 bases short and J 0 bases short, with 13 bases between. The CDR3 covers 13 residues. Germline CDR1 and CDR2: DFQATT and SNEGSKA (reference sequence). CDR3 amino acids: CSVRGPSSYEQYF. The CDR3 DNA is TGCAGTGTTCGGGGGCCCAGCTCCTACGAGCAGTACTTC.

This clonotype was observed a few times. The V gene is TRBV25-1, the J gene TRBJ1-2; D perhaps matches TRBD1 (6 bases). Trimming cost V 4 bases and J 8 bases, with 8 bases left between them. CDR1 and CDR2 (germline): MGHDK, SYGVNS. The CDR3 length is 11 residues. The CDR3 DNA reads as TGTGCCAGCAGTGTAGGGGGAGGCTACACCTTC. This gives the protein CASSVGGGYTF.

This clonotype was seen at least ten times. A read error may produce the germline difference seen at one junction end. This rearrangement joins TRBV24-1 to TRBJ1-3; D ambiguous. Per germline, CDR1 KGHDR and CDR2 SFDVKD. The CDR3 spans 14 residues. CDR3 nucleotide sequence: TGTGCCACCAGTATCGACGGATCTGCAAACACCATATATTTT. As protein: CATSIDGSANTIYF.

This chain uses TRBV10-3 with TRBJ1-6, with D possibly matching TRBD1 (5 bases). This CDR3 is 13 amino acids long. V lost 7 bases to trimming and J lost 12 bases, with 16 bases between them. Germline lookup yields CDR1 ENHRY and CDR2 SYGVKD. CDR3 bases: TGTGCCATCACCGAAGGGGCTGGGGGACCCCTCCACTTT. Its translation: CAITEGAGGPLHF.

This chain connects TRBV12-3 or TRBV12-4 to TRBJ1-2; 7 bases map to TRBD1. The CDR3 covers 13 residues. After removal of 1 base from V and 8 bases from J, the junction contained 4 bases not matched to a gene. The CDR3 loop reads CASSLEGGAGYTF. The CDR3 nucleotides read TGTGCCAGCAGTTTAGAAGGGGGCGCGGGCTACACCTTC.

CDR3 in DNA: TGTGCCAGCTCACCACCTAGCGGGGGTGTAAATGAGCAGTTCTTC. Amino acid sequence: CASSPPSGGVNEQFF. The chain links TRBV18 to TRBJ2-1; 9 positions match TRBD2. Per the germline V gene, CDR1 is KGHSH and CDR2 is LQKENI. The CDR3 spans 15 residues. V was clipped by 0 bases and J by 7 bases; unmatched bases: 4.

This clonotype rates as medium-sized. One junction end disagrees with the germline gene, perhaps due to a read error. The J gene is TRBJ2-1, the V gene TRBV11-3, with 12 bases identical to TRBD2. The germline CDR1 and CDR2 sequences are SGHNT and YENEEA. This CDR3 has 17 residues. The CDR3 DNA reads TGTGCCAGCAGCCTAGATCGACTAGCGGGAGTAAACAATGAGCAGTTCTTC. This codes for CASSLDRLAGVNNEQFF.

The chain joins TRBV3-1 to TRBJ2-3; D is unclear. CDR3 size: 14 residues. Trimming pared 1 base from V and 1 base from J, leaving 6 bases between. Per germline, CDR1 LGHDT and CDR2 YNNKEL (reference sequence). CDR3 in DNA: TGTGCCAGCAGCCAAGGGATGGGCACAGATACGCAGTATTTT. Its translation: CASSQGMGTDTQYF.